This T cell receptor (beta chain) originates from a study of CD8+CD57+ T cells in acquired aplastic anemia. Study in general: Sorted CD4+ plus CD8+ cells gave DNA averaging around 3 ug. Notes on the study in general: The study identified roughly 31 CD8+ CDR3 sequences shared by patients and controls.

Germline V gene sequence: CDR1 LNHDA, CDR2 SQIVND (reference sequence). There are 16 residues in the CDR3. With V trimmed by 6 bases and J by 5 bases, 9 bases remained unmatched. Template material for TCR beta VDJ and CDR3 profiling consisted of genomic DNA. A single record per CDR3 protein comes from TCRdb applying MiXCR to the reads. Of about 160,000 distinct CDR3 sequences listed, less than 60% are singletons. In its sample, this clonotype was seen many times. Its matching antigen is unknown. Patients chosen for sequencing had shown CD8+CD57+ cell expansion by flow cytometry. With no exception, the patients had severe acquired aplastic anemia.

Material for sequencing was sorted CD4+, CD8+, or CD8+CD57+ T cells (not recorded which) from PBMCs. V usage is TRBV19 and J usage is TRBJ2-3; the match to TRBD2 covers 12 bases. This receptor was taken from a human donor with aplastic anemia. Here the CDR3 DNA reads TGTGCCAGTAGGACGACTAGCGGGAGTTCGGAAGATACGCAGTATTTT. Translating it yields CASRTTSGSSEDTQYF.